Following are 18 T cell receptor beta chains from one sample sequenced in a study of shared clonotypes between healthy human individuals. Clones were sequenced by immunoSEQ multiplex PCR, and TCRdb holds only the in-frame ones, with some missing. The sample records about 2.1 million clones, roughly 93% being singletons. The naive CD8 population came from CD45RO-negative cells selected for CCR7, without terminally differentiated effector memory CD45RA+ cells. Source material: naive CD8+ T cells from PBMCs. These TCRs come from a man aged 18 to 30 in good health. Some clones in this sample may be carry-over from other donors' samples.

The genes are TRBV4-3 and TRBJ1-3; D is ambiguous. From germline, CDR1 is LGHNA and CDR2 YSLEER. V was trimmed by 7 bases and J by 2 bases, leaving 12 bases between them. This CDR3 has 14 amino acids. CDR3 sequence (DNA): TGCGCCAGCAAAGAGTCAGTCGCTGGAAACACCATATATTTT. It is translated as CASKESVAGNTIYF.

The CDR3 protein is CASSPTTGTVTYEQYF. DNA for the CDR3: TGTGCCAGCAGTCCTACGACCGGGACGGTCACCTACGAGCAGTACTTC. The chain has TRBV27 and TRBJ2-7; D is perhaps TRBD1 or TRBD2 (5 bases each). Germline V gene data show CDR1 as MNHEY and CDR2 as SMNVEV (reference sequence). This CDR3 spans 16 amino acids. V was shortened by 5 bases and J by 2 bases, with 19 bases between the two germline ends.

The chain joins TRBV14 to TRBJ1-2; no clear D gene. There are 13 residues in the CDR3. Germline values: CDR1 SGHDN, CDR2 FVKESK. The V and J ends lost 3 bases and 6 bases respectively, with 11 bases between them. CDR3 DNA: TGTGCCAGCAGCCAGGACCAGCGAAATGGCTACACCTTC. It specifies CASSQDQRNGYTF.

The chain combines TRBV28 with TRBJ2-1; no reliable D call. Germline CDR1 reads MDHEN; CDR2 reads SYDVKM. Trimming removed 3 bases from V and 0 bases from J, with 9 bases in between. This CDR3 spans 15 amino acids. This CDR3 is CASSFRRSSYNEQFF. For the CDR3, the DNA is TGTGCCAGCAGTTTTAGAAGAAGCTCCTACAATGAGCAGTTCTTC.

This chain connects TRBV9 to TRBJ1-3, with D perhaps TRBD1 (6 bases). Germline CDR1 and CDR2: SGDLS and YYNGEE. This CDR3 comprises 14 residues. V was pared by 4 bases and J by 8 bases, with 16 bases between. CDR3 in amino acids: CASSPGTRPDTIYF. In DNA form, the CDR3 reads TGTGCCAGCAGCCCTGGGACACGGCCGGACACCATATATTTT.

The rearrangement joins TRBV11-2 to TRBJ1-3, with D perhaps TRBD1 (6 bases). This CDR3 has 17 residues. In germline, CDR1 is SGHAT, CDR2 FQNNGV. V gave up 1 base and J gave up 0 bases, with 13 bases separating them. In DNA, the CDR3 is TGTGCCAGCAGCTTAGGGTCGTCCAGGGGCTCTGGAAACACCATATATTTT. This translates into CASSLGSSRGSGNTIYF.

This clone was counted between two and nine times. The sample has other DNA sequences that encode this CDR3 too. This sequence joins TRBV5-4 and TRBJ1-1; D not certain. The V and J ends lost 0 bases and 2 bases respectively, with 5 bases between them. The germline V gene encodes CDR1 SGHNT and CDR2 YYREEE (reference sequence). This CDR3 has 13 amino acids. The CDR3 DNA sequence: TGTGCCAGCAGCTTGGGTCTTAACACTGAAGCTTTCTTT. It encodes CASSLGLNTEAFF.

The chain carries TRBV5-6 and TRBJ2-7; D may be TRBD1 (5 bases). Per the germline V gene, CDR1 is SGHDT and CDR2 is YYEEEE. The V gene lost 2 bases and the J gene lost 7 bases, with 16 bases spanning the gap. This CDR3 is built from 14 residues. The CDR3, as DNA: TGTGCCAGCAGCTTTTTGGACACCGGTCCAGAGCAGTACTTC. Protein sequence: CASSFLDTGPEQYF.

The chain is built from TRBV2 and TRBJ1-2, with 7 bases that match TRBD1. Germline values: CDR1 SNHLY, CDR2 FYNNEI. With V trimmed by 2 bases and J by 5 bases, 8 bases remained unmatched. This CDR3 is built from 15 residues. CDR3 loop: CASSEPGQDFYGYTF. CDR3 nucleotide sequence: TGTGCCAGCAGTGAACCTGGACAGGACTTTTATGGCTACACCTTC.

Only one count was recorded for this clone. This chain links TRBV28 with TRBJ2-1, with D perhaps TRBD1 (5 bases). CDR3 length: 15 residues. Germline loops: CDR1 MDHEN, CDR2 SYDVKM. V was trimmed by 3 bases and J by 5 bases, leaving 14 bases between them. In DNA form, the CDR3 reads TGTGCCAGCAGTTTTGATGGGCAGGGCCACAATGAGCAGTTCTTC. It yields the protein CASSFDGQGHNEQFF.

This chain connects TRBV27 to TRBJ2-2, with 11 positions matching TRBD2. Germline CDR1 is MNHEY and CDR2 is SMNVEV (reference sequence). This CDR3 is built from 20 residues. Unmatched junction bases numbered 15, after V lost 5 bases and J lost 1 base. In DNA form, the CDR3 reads TGTGCCAGCAGTCCACCGCCAGGCACGACTAGCGGGGAGAACACCGGGGAGCTGTTTTTT. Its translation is CASSPPPGTTSGENTGELFF.

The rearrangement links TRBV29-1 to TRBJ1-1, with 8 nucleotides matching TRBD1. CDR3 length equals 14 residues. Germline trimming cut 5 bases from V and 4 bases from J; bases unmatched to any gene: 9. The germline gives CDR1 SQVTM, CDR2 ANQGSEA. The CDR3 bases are TGCAGCGTTTCTGAGGACAGGGCAGGCACTGAAGCTTTCTTT. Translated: CSVSEDRAGTEAFF.

CDR3 in DNA: TGTGCCAGCAGCCTTAGCGCCGCCTACGAGCAGTACTTC. Translating it yields CASSLSAAYEQYF. The gene calls are TRBV14 and TRBJ2-7; D is possibly TRBD2 (5 bases). V was pared by 4 bases and J by 2 bases, with 9 bases between. Germline CDR1 SGHDN, CDR2 FVKESK. CDR3 length equals 13 residues.

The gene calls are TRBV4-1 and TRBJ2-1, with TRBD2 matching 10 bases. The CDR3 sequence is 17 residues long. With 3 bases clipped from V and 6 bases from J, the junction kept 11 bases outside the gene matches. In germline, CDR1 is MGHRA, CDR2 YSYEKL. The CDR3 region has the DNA TGCGCCAGCAGCCAGAGGGCTGGGACTAGCGTTTTCAATGAGCAGTTCTTC. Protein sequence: CASSQRAGTSVFNEQFF.

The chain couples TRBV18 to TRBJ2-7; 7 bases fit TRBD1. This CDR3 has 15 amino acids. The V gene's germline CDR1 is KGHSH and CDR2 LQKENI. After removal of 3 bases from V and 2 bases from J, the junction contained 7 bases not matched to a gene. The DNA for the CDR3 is TGTGCCAGCTCACCGCAGGACAGGAACCCCTACGAGCAGTACTTC. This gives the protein CASSPQDRNPYEQYF.

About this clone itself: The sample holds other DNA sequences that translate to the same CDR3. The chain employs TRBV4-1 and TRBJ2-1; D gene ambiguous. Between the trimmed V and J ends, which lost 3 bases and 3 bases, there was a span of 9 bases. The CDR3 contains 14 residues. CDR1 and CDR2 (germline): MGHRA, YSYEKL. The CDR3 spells CASSQVGNYNEQFF. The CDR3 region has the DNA TGCGCCAGCAGCCAGGTAGGGAACTACAATGAGCAGTTCTTC.

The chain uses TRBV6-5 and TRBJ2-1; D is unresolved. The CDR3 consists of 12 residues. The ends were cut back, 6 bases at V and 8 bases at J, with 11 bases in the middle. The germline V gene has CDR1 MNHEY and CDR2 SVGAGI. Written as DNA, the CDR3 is TGTGCCAGCAGCCTATCCCCCCATGAGCAGTTCTTC. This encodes CASSLSPHEQFF.

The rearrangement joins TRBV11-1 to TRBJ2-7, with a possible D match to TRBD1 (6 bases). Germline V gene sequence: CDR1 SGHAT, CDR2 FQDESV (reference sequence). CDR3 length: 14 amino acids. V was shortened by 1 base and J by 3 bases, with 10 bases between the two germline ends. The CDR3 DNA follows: TGTGCCAGCAGCTTAGACAGGGCCCACTACGAGCAGTACTTC. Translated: CASSLDRAHYEQYF.